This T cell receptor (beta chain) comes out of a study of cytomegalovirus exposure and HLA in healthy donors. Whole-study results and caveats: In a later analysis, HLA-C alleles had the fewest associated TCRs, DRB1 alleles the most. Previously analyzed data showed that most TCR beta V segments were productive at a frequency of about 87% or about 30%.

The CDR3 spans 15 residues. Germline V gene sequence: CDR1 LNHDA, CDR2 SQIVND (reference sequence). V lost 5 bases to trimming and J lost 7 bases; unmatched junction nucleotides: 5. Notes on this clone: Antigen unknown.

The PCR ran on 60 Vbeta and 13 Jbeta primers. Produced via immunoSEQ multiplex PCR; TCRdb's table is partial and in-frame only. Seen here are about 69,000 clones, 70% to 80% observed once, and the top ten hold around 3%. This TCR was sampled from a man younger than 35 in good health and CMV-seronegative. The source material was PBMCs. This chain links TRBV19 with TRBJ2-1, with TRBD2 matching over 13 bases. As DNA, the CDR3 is TGTGCCAGTAGTCAACTAGCGGGGGGGTCGAATGAGCAGTTCTTC. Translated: CASSQLAGGSNEQFF.